Following are 3 T cell receptor beta chains from one sample sequenced in a study of CD8 T cells in Susac syndrome. An input of roughly 0.45 to 1 ug of RNA was subjected to reverse transcription using random hexamers. TCRdb redid the calling of the immunoSEQ multiplex PCR reads with MiXCR, one entry per CDR3 protein. This sample has approximately 200,000 distinct CDR3 sequences; 95% occur once, and the top ten carry around 0.08%. The sequenced sample consisted of CD4+ T cells from PBMCs. The receptor set was obtained from a human donor with multiple sclerosis.

V and J are TRBV27 and TRBJ2-7; weak D call: TRBD2 (6 bases). V was trimmed by 7 bases and J by 5 bases, leaving 21 bases between them. Per germline, CDR1 MNHEY and CDR2 SMNVEV (reference sequence). The CDR3 runs 15 residues. DNA for the CDR3: TGTGCCAGCAAGCTTCGAGGAGGGGCGAAGAACGAGCAGTACTTC. Translating gives CASKLRGGAKNEQYF.

This clonotype occurred once. The chain couples TRBV30 to TRBJ1-3; D is perhaps TRBD1 (5 bases). Germline CDR1 and CDR2: GTSNPN and SVGIG (reference sequence). V was pared by 4 bases and J by 2 bases, with 6 bases between. The CDR3 extends over 12 amino acids. This chain's CDR3 is CAWTGTGNTIYF. In DNA, the CDR3 is TGTGCCTGGACAGGGACTGGAAACACCATATATTTT.

The CDR3 protein is CASSDGGVWGSPLHF. Written as DNA, the CDR3 is TGTGCCAGCAGTGATGGGGGGGTATGGGGATCACCCCTCCACTTT. The J gene is TRBJ1-6, the V gene TRBV25-1; possibly TRBD1 for D (5 bases). Deletions cut 3 bases from V and 10 bases from J, with 16 bases between. This CDR3 region has 15 residues. Germline V gene lookup returns CDR1 MGHDK and CDR2 SYGVNS.